This TCR beta chain comes out of a study of T cell responses to AZD1222 COVID-19 vaccine. V lost 7 bases, J lost 4 bases, and 10 bases stayed unmatched. Germline values: CDR1 ENHRY, CDR2 SYGVKD. CDR3 size: 18 residues. Assay used: immunoSEQ multiplex PCR; TCRdb lists only in-frame clones, some missing. This table holds 100,000 or so clones, around 83% found once. The sample consisted of peripheral blood, taken on day 0 of AZD1222 vaccination. The V call is TRBV10-3, the J call TRBJ2-2; 15 nucleotides match TRBD2. The clonotype was recovered from an adult in good health. DNA of the CDR3: TGTGCCATCAATCCAGGACTAGCGGGAGGGCCCACCACCGGGGAGCTGTTTTTT. Its translation: CAINPGLAGGPTTGELFF.